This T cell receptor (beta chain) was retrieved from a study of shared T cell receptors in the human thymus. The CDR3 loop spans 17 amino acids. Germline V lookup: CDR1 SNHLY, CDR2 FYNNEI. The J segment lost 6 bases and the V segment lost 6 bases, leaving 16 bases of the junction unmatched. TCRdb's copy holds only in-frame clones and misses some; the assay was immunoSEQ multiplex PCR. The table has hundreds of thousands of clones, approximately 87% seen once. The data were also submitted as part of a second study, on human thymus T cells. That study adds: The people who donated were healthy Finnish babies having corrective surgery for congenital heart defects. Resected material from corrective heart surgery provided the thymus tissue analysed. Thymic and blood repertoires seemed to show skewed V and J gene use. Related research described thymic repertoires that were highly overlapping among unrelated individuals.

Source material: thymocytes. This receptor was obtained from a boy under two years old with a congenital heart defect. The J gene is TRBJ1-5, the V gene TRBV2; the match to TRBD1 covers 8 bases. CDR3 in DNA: TGTGCCAGCAGCATGGTAGTAAGGACAGGGTTTAGTCAGCCCCAGCATTTT. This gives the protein CASSMVVRTGFSQPQHF.